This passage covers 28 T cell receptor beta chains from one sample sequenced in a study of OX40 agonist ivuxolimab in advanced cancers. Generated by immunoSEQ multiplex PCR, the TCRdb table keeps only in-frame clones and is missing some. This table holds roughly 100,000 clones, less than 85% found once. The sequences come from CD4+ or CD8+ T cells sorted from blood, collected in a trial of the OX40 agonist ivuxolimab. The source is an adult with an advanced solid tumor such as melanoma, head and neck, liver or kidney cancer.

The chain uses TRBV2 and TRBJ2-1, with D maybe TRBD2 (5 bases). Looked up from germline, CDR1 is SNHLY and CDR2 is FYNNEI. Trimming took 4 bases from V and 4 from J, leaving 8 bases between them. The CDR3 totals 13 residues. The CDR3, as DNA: TGTGCCAGCAGTGCCGGGGAGTACAATGAGCAGTTCTTC. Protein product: CASSAGEYNEQFF.

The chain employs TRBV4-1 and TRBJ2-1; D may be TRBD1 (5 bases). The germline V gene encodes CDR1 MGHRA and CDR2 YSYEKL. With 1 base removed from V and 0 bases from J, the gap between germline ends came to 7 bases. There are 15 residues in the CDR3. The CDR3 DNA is TGCGCCAGCAGCCAAGGACAGAGCTCCTACAATGAGCAGTTCTTC. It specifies CASSQGQSSYNEQFF.

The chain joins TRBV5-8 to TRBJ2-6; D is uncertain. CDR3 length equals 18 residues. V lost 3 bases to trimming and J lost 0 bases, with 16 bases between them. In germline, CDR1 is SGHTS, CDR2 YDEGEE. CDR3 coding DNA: TGTGCCAGCAGCTCGAGACGGATTGATGGCTCTGGGGCCAACGTCCTGACTTTC. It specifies CASSSRRIDGSGANVLTF.

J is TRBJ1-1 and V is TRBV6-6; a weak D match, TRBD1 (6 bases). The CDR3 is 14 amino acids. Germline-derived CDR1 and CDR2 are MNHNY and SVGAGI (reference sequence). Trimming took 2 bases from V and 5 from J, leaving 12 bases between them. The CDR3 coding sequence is TGTGCCAGCAGTTACGAGGGGGGGACTACTGAAGCTTTCTTT. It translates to CASSYEGGTTEAFF.

CDR3 amino acids: CAWSTADTQYF. In DNA form, the CDR3 reads TGTGCCTGGAGTACTGCGGATACGCAGTATTTT. The chain employs TRBV30 and TRBJ2-3; D remains unclear. CDR1 is GTSNPN and CDR2 is SVGIG in the germline V gene (reference sequence). CDR3 size: 11 residues. The V and J ends lost 2 bases and 6 bases respectively, with 6 bases between them.

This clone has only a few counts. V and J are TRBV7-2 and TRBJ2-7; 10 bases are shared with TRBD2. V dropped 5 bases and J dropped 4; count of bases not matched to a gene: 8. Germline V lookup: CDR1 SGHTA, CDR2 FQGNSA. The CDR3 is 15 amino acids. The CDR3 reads CASSTRTSGDYEQYF. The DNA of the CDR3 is TGTGCCAGCAGCACTCGGACTAGCGGTGATTACGAGCAGTACTTC.

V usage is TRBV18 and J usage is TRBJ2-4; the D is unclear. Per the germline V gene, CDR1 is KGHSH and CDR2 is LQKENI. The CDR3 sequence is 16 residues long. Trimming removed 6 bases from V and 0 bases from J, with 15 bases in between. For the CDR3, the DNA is TGTGCCAGCTCCCCCCTACCCGCCCTAGCCAAAAACATTCAGTACTTC. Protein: CASSPLPALAKNIQYF.

The CDR3 sequence: CAISERTDTQYF. As DNA, the CDR3 is TGTGCCATCAGTGAGCGCACAGATACGCAGTATTTT. This sequence joins TRBV10-3 and TRBJ2-3, with D unresolved. Germline CDR1 is ENHRY and CDR2 is SYGVKD. The V end lost 2 bases, the J end lost 1 base, and 1 base lay between the germline ends. This CDR3 spans 12 amino acids.

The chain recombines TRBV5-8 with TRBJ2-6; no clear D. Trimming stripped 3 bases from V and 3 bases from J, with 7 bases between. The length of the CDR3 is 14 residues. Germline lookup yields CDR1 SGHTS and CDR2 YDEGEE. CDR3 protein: CASSWAVGANVLTF. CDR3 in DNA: TGTGCCAGCAGCTGGGCGGTTGGGGCCAACGTCCTGACTTTC.

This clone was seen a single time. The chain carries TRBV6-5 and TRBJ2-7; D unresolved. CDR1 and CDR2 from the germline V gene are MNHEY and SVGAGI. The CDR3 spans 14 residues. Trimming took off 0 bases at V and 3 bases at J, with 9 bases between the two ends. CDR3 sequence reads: CASSYSGENYEQYF. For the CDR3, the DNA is TGTGCCAGCAGTTACTCCGGAGAAAACTACGAGCAGTACTTC.

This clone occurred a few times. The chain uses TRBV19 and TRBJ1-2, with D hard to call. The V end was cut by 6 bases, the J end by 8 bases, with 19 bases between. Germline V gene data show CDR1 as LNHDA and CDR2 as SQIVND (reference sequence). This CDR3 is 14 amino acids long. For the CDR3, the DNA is TGTGCCAGTAGCCCCGGGGTCTTTATTGGCGGCTACACCTTC. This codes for CASSPGVFIGGYTF.

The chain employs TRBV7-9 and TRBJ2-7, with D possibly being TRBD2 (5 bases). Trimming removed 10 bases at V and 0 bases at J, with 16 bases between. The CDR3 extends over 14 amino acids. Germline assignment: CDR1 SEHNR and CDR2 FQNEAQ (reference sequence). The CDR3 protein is CATQISASSYEQYF. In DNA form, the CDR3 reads TGTGCCACCCAGATTAGCGCGAGCTCCTACGAGCAGTACTTC.

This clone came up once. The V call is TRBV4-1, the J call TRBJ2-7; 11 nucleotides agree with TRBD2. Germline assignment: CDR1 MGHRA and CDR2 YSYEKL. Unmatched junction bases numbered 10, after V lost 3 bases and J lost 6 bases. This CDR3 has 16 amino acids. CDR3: CASSQRLAGGMFEQYF. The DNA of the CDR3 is TGCGCCAGCAGCCAGCGTCTAGCGGGAGGTATGTTCGAGCAGTACTTC.

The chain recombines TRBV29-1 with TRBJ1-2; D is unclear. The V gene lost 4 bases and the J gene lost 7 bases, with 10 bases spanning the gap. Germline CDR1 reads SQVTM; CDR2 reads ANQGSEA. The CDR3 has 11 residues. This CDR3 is CSVVMGSGYTF. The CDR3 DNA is TGCAGCGTTGTTATGGGGAGTGGCTACACCTTC.

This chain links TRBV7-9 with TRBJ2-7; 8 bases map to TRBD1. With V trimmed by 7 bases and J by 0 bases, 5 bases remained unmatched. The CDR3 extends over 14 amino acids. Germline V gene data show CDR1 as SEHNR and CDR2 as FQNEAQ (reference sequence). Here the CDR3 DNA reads TGTGCCAGCACCCGACAGGGGAGCTCCTACGAGCAGTACTTC. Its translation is CASTRQGSSYEQYF.

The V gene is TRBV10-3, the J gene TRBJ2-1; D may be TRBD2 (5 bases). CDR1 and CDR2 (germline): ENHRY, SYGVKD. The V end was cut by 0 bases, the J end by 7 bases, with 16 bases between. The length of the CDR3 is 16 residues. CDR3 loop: CAISESKAAIRNEQFF. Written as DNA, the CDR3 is TGTGCCATCAGTGAGTCGAAAGCGGCCATACGGAATGAGCAGTTCTTC.

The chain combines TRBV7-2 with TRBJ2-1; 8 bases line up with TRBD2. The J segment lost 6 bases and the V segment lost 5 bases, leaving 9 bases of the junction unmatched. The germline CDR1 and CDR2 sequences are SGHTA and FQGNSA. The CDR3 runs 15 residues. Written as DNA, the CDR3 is TGTGCCAGCAGCCACGGCGGGGGGAGGCGCAATGAGCAGTTCTTC. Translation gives CASSHGGGRRNEQFF.

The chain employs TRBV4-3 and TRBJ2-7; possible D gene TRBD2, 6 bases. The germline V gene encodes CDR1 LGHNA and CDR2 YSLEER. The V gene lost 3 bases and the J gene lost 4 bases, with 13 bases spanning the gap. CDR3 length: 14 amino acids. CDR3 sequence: CASSHGAGSYEQYF. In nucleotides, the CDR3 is TGCGCCAGCAGCCACGGCGCGGGGAGTTACGAGCAGTACTTC.

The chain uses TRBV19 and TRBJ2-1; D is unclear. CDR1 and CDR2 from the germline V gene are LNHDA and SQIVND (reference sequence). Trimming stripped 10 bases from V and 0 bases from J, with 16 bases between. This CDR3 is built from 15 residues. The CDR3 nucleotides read TGTGCCACGGCGCAACCGGGCCTCTCCTACAATGAGCAGTTCTTC. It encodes CATAQPGLSYNEQFF.

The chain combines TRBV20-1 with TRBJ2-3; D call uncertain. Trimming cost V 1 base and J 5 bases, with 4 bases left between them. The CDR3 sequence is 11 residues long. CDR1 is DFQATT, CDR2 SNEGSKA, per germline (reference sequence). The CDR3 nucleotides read TGCAGTGCTAGAGTGGAAGATACGCAGTATTTT. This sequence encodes CSARVEDTQYF.

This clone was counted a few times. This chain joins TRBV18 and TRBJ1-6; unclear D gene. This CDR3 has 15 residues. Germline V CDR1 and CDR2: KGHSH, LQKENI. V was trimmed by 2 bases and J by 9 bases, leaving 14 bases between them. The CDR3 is CASSPAGGNGSPLHF. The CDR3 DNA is TGTGCCAGCTCACCAGCGGGAGGAAACGGTTCACCCCTCCACTTT. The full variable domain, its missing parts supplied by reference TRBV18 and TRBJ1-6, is NAGVMQNPRHLVRRRGQEARLRCSPMKGHSHVYWYRQLPEEGLKFMVYLQKENIIDESGMPKERFSAEFPKEGPSILRIQQVVRGDSAAYFCASSPAGGNGSPLHFGNGTRLTVT.

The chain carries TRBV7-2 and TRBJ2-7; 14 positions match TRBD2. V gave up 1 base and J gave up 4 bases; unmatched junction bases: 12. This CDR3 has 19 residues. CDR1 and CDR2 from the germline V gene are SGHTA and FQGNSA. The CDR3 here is CASSLVRRTSGGPGYEQYF. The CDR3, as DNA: TGTGCCAGCAGCTTAGTACGCAGGACTAGCGGGGGGCCGGGGTACGAGCAGTACTTC. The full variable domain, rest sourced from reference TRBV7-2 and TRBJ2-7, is GAGVSQSPSNKVTEKGKDVELRCDPISGHTALYWYRQSLGQGLEFLIYFQGNSAPDKSGLPSDRFSAERTGGSVSTLTIQRTQQEDSAVYLCASSLVRRTSGGPGYEQYFGPGTRLTVT.

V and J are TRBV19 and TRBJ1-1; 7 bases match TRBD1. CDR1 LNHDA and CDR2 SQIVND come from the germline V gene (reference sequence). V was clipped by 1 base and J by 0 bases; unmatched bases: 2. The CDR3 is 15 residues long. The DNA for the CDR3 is TGTGCCAGTAGTATAGGGGACAGCATGAACACTGAAGCTTTCTTT. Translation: CASSIGDSMNTEAFF.

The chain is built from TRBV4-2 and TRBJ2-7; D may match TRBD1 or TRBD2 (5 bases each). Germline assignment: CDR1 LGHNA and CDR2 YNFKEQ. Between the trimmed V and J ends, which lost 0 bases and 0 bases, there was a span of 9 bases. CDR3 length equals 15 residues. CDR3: CASSQEGPYSYEQYF. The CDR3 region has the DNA TGTGCCAGCAGCCAAGAGGGACCCTACTCCTACGAGCAGTACTTC.

The CDR3 nucleotides read TGTGCCAGCAGTGCCGGCCCTTTTGATACGCAGTATTTT. This gives the protein CASSAGPFDTQYF. The J gene is TRBJ2-3, the V gene TRBV6-1; D ambiguous. The CDR3 contains 13 residues. Trimming removed 4 bases at V and 6 bases at J, with 11 bases between. Per germline, CDR1 MNHNS and CDR2 SASEGT.

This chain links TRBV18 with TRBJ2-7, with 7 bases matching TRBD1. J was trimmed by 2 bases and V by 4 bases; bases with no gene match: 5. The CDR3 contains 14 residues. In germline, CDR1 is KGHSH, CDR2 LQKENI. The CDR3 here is CASSQTGTAYEQYF. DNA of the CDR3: TGTGCCAGCTCACAGACAGGGACGGCCTACGAGCAGTACTTC.

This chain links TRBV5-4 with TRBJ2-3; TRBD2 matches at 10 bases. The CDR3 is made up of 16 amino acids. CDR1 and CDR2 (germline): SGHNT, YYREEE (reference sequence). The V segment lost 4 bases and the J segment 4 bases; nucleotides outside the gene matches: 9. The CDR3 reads CASSLKRGGLPDTQYF. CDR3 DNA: TGTGCCAGCAGCCTAAAGCGGGGGGGCCTCCCAGATACGCAGTATTTT.

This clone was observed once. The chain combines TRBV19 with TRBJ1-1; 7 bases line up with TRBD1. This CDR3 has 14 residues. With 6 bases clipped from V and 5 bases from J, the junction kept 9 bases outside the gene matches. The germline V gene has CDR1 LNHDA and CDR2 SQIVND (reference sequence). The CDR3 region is CASSLKGAGTEAFF. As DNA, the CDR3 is TGTGCCAGTAGCCTCAAGGGGGCAGGTACTGAAGCTTTCTTT.